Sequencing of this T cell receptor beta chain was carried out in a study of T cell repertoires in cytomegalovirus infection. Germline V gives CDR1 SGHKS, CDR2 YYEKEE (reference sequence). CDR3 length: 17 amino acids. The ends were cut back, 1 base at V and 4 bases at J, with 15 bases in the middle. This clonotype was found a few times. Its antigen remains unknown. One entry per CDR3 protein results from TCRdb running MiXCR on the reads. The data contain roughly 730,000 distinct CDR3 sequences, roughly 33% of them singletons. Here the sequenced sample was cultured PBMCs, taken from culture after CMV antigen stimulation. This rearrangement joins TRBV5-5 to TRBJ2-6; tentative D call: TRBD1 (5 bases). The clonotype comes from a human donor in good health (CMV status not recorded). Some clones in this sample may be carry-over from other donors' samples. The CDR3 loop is CASSLNTGSAGANVLTF. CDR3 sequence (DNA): TGTGCCAGCAGCTTGAACACAGGCTCGGCCGGGGCCAACGTCCTGACTTTC. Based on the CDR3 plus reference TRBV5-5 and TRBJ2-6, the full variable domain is DAGVTQSPTHLIKTRGQQVTLRCSPISGHKSVSWYQQVLGQGPQFIFQYYEKEERGRGNFPDRFSARQFPNYSSELNVNALLLGDSALYLCASSLNTGSAGANVLTFGAGSRLTVL.